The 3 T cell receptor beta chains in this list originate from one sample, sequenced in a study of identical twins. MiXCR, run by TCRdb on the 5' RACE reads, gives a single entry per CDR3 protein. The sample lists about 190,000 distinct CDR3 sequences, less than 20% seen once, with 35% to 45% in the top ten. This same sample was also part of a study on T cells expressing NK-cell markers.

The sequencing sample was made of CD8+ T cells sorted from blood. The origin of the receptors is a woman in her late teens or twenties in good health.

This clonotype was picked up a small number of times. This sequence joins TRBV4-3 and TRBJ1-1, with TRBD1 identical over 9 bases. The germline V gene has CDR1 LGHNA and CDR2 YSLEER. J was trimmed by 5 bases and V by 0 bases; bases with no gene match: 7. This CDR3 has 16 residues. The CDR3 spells CASSQDIGQGWTEAFF. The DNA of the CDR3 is TGCGCCAGCAGCCAAGATATTGGACAGGGGTGGACTGAAGCTTTCTTT.

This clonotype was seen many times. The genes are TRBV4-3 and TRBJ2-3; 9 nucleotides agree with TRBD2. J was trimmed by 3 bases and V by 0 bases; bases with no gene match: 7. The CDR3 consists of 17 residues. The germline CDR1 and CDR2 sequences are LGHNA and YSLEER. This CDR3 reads CASSQDRAGGPTDTQYF. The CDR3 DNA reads TGCGCCAGCAGCCAAGATAGGGCGGGAGGGCCTACAGATACGCAGTATTTT.

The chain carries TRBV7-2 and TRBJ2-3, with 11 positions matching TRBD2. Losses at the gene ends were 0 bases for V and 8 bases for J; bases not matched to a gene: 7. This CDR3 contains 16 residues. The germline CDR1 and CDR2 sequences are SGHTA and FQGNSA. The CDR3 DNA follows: TGTGCCAGCAGCTTAGCACTAGCGGGAGAATGGGGTACGCAGTATTTT. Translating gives CASSLALAGEWGTQYF.